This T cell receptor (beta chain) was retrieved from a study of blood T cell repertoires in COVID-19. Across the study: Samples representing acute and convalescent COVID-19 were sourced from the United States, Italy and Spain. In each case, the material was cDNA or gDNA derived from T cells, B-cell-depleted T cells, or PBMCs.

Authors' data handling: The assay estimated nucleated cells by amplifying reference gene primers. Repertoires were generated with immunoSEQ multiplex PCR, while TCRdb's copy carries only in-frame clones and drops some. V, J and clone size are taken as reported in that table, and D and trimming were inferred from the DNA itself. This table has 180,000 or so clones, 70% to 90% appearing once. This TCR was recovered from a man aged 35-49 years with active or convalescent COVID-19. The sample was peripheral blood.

The CDR3: CASSEAGTASGANVLTF. The CDR3 bases are TGTGCCAGCAGTGAAGCGGGGACAGCCTCTGGGGCCAACGTCCTGACTTTC. The chain links TRBV6-1 to TRBJ2-6; 7 nucleotides agree with TRBD1. The J segment lost 0 bases and the V segment lost 0 bases, leaving 2 bases of the junction unmatched. Germline loops: CDR1 MNHNS, CDR2 SASEGT. The CDR3 runs 17 residues.